The present TCR beta chain was sequenced within a study of OX40 agonist ivuxolimab in advanced cancers. Context from the whole study: Ivuxolimab was a fully human IgG2 agonistic monoclonal antibody targeting the costimulatory receptor OX40 (CD134). Intravenous ivuxolimab was administered to patients every 2 weeks at six dose levels: 0.01, 0.1, 0.3, 1.5, 3 and 10 mg/kg. The point of sequencing TCRbeta in the periphery was to test whether ivuxolimab changed TCR sequence diversity and drove clonal T-cell expansion. Of the approximately 50 dose-escalation patients, hepatocellular carcinoma was present in roughly 19, melanoma in approximately 15, renal cell carcinoma in 9 and head and neck cancer in 9. In the dose-escalation cohort, 70% to 90% of patients were male, and the mean age was approximately 60 years with a range of about 20 to 90. Patients were allowed to have had prior anti-PD-1, anti-PD-L1 or anti-CTLA-4 therapy, and 30% to 40% of the dose-escalation patients had been treated with checkpoint inhibitors. The paper reports the monotherapy dose-escalation portion (N of about 54 patients) of the phase I ivuxolimab trial. Partial responses occurred in three dose-escalation patients, of whom one had hepatocellular carcinoma and two had cutaneous melanoma.

To sequence the TCRbeta CDR3 region, genomic DNA was isolated from the sorted cells. The immunoSEQ Assay was used to sequence the TCRbeta CDR3 regions. The clones in this table, taken by TCRdb from immuneACCESS, are in-frame only. Not every clone is retained; where verified, under half of the shortfall comes from an unresolved V gene, and the cause of the rest is unknown. Within this sample are under 200,000 clones, with 94% of them counted one time only. The leading ten clones occupy just over 0.3% of the sample. Worth noting for this clone: The antigen this receptor binds is unknown. No base-level quality is on record; no much larger clone is a single base apart.

General study outcomes and caveats: In the 0.1-3.0 mg/kg groups, partial responders were among the patients with the lowest normalized peripheral clonal expansion, particularly in CD8+ T cells. At doses of 0.1 to 3.0 mg/kg, clonal expansion of both CD4+ and CD8+ T cells in blood was seen between baseline and week 6. Low levels of normalized T-cell clonal expansion were also shown by some nonresponding patients. After ivuxolimab, CD8+ T cells had more expanded clones than CD4+ T cells on average. Which antigens the clonally expanded peripheral T cells were specific for was not determined.

Patients with a history of autoimmune disease or receiving systemic immunosuppression were excluded from the trial. Peripheral blood for TCR sequencing was drawn from every dose cohort at baseline, at cycle 4 day 1 and at cycle 7 day 1. Samples came from an open-label, multicenter, first-in-human phase I dose-escalation trial of ivuxolimab. Adults with locally advanced or metastatic melanoma, renal cell, hepatocellular, or head and neck squamous cell carcinoma were enrolled in the trial. Before TCR sequencing, CD4+ T cells and CD8+ T cells from peripheral blood were sorted into separate populations. From a lookup of the germline V gene, CDR1 and CDR2 are MDHEN and SYDVKM. After removal of 5 bases from V and 2 bases from J, the junction retains 22 bases not matched to a gene. The CDR3 starts with the cysteine, ends with the phenylalanine, and has 21 residues. CDR3 DNA is the only sequence kept; it has 63 bases, read in frame from the first base.

The sample here was CD4+ or CD8+ T cells sorted from blood, taken in a trial of the OX40 agonist ivuxolimab. Recombination joined TRBV28 with TRBJ2-5, and 11 bases in between align with TRBD1. This TCR was sampled from an adult with an advanced solid tumor such as melanoma, head and neck, liver or kidney cancer. The base sequence is TGTGCCAGCAGTCACTTCGAATTTTGGACAGGGGGCGATACGCCGCAAGAGACCCAGTACTTC. The encoded protein is CASSHFEFWTGGDTPQETQYF.